This T cell receptor beta chain was recorded in a study of T cells expressing NK-cell markers. At the level of the study: One of the eight sequenced donors was seronegative, whereas the other seven were HCMV-seropositive. Study-wide results and caveats: Dominant NKG2C+ clonotypes in six donors made up about 1.0-7.0% of CD8+ T cells. Questions lingered over whether expanded NKG2C+ T cell clones were HCMV-specific.

The TCR beta cDNA came from 5'RACE template switching with UMIs. TCRdb reprocessed the 5' RACE reads, keeping one entry per CDR3 protein, no DNA. The table gives some 190,000 distinct CDR3 sequences; the top ten clones make up over 20% of it. Note on this clonotype: Its specificity is not known.

This CDR3 comprises 19 residues. The germline CDR1 and CDR2 sequences are KGHDR and SFDVKD. Input material: blood T cells: a sorted CD56 or NKG2C T cell subset, CD4+ or CD8+ T cells, or bulk PBMC T cells (not recorded which). V gene TRBV24-1 combines with J gene TRBJ2-3; TCRdb proposes TRBD2, but this gene call is untestable without DNA. This TCR derives from a man aged 18-70 years in good health. This CDR3 is CATSAPRPLPSGKWDTQYF.